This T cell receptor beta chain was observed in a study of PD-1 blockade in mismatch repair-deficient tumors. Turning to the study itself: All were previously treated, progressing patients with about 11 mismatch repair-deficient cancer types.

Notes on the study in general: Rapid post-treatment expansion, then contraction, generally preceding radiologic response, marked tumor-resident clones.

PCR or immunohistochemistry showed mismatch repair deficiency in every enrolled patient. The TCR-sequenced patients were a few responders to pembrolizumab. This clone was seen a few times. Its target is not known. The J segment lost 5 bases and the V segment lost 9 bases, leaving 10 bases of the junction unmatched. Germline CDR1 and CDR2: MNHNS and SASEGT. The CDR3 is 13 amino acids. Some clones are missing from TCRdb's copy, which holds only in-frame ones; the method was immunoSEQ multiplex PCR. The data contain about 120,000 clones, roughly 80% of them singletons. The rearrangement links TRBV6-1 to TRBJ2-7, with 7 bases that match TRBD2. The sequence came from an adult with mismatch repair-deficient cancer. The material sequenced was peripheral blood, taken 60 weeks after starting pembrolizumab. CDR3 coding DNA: TGTGCCAGTCTGGGGAGGGTCTCGGACGAGCAGTACTTC. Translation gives CASLGRVSDEQYF.